The 27 T cell receptor beta chains below come from one sample, sequenced in a study of control samples from healthy donors and cancer patients. Profiling relied on immunoSEQ multiplex PCR, and the TCRdb table lists in-frame clones only, not all of them. The sample lists 60,000 to 75,000 clones, roughly 84% occurring once. Sequencing input: blood. The receptor source for this set is a man aged 50 to 60 in good health.

This chain connects TRBV9 to TRBJ1-2; TRBD1 matches at 10 bases. J gave up 11 bases and V 3 bases, and 13 bases lay outside the gene matches. Looked up from germline, CDR1 is SGDLS and CDR2 is YYNGEE. The CDR3 runs to 15 residues. The CDR3 here is CASSAYLDRGIGYTF. The CDR3 DNA follows: TGTGCCAGCAGCGCTTATTTGGACAGGGGGATAGGATACACCTTC.

The chain has TRBV7-3 and TRBJ2-3; D gene unclear. CDR3 size: 13 residues. V was shortened by 4 bases and J by 2 bases, with 7 bases between the two germline ends. Germline CDR1 is SGHTA and CDR2 is FQGTGA. Written as DNA, the CDR3 is TGTGCCAGCAGCTCACCCCACACAGATACGCAGTATTTT. Protein product: CASSSPHTDTQYF.

The V call is TRBV7-9, the J call TRBJ1-2; D possibly corresponds to TRBD1 (5 bases). The germline V gene has CDR1 SEHNR and CDR2 FQNEAQ (reference sequence). Trimming left V 8 bases short and J 4 bases short, with 8 bases between. The CDR3 totals 11 residues. CDR3 sequence: CASGAIYGYTF. Here the CDR3 DNA reads TGTGCCAGCGGGGCAATCTATGGCTACACCTTC.

This clone was counted a single time. The CDR3 protein is CASSPRGLVSPLHF. Here the CDR3 DNA reads TGTGCCAGCAGTCCGAGGGGGCTCGTTTCACCCCTCCACTTT. This sequence joins TRBV28 and TRBJ1-6; the match to TRBD1 covers 7 bases. CDR3 length: 14 amino acids. Germline-derived CDR1 and CDR2 are MDHEN and SYDVKM. Trimming cost V 5 bases and J 9 bases; bases outside gene matches: 7.

This clone was observed a single time. V and J are TRBV13 and TRBJ2-5, with 11 bases lining up with TRBD2. CDR3 length equals 16 residues. Germline-derived CDR1 and CDR2 are PRHDT and FYEKMQ (reference sequence). Germline trimming cut 0 bases from V and 5 bases from J; bases unmatched to any gene: 5. The CDR3 is CASSLGLAGGQETQYF. CDR3 nucleotides: TGTGCCAGCAGCTTAGGGCTAGCGGGGGGCCAGGAGACCCAGTACTTC.

The rearrangement joins TRBV27 to TRBJ1-1; D unclear. The CDR3 is 14 amino acids. CDR1 is MNHEY, CDR2 SMNVEV, per germline (reference sequence). V lost 4 bases and J 7 bases, leaving 16 bases between the germline ends. The DNA of the CDR3 is TGTGCCAGCAGTTCTGGACGTACTTCCCTTGAAGCTTTCTTT. Encoded protein: CASSSGRTSLEAFF.

This chain joins TRBV11-2 and TRBJ2-3; weak D call: TRBD1 (6 bases). Germline values: CDR1 SGHAT, CDR2 FQNNGV. V dropped 2 bases and J dropped 9 bases, with 12 bases sitting between them. This CDR3 region has 13 residues. The CDR3 sequence: CASSLRSGETQYF. CDR3 DNA: TGTGCCAGCAGCTTACGGTCAGGGGAGACGCAGTATTTT.

Remarks on this clone: The junction differs from germline at one of its ends, possibly a read error. This chain uses TRBV7-7 with TRBJ2-2; D remains unclear. CDR3 length equals 14 residues. Germline CDR1 reads SSHAT; CDR2 reads FNYEAQ (reference sequence). CDR3 sequence reads: CASSLQLGTGELFF. The CDR3 nucleotides are TGTGCTAGCAGCTTACAGTTGGGCACCGGGGAGCTGTTTTTT.

This clone was counted a single time. The gene calls are TRBV4-3 and TRBJ2-3; D not resolved. Germline V lookup: CDR1 LGHNA, CDR2 YSLEER. CDR3 length equals 13 residues. With 0 bases removed from V and 4 bases from J, the gap between germline ends came to 5 bases. The CDR3 DNA reads TGCGCCAGCAGCCAAGAAAGATCAGATACGCAGTATTTT. It encodes CASSQERSDTQYF.

The rearrangement joins TRBV5-1 to TRBJ2-3; a weak D match, TRBD1 (6 bases). V was pared by 4 bases and J by 5 bases, with 11 bases between. Germline CDR1 and CDR2: SGHRS and YFSETQ. The CDR3 is 13 amino acids. DNA of the CDR3: TGCGCCAGCAGCCCCCTAGGGGGAGATACGCAGTATTTT. Its protein product is CASSPLGGDTQYF.

This clone was seen a single time. The chain uses TRBV30 and TRBJ1-5; D not resolved. V gave up 2 bases and J gave up 3 bases, with 8 bases separating them. Germline-derived CDR1 and CDR2 are GTSNPN and SVGIG (reference sequence). This CDR3 comprises 13 residues. The CDR3 bases are TGTGCCTGGAGTCCGGTTTACAATCAGCCCCAGCATTTT. It translates to CAWSPVYNQPQHF.

The chain links TRBV12-3 or TRBV12-4 to TRBJ2-7; D gene unclear. The ends were cut back, 5 bases at V and 3 bases at J, with 8 bases in the middle. The CDR3 is 12 residues long. This CDR3 reads CASSPTFYEQYF. CDR3 DNA sequence: TGTGCCAGCAGTCCGACTTTCTACGAGCAGTACTTC.

This clone came up a few times. The chain recombines TRBV4-2 with TRBJ1-6, with D tentatively TRBD1 (6 bases). CDR3 size: 14 residues. Germline values: CDR1 LGHNA, CDR2 YNFKEQ. V was shortened by 0 bases and J by 11 bases, with 11 bases between the two germline ends. The CDR3 here is CASSQDRDIPPLHF. The CDR3 DNA reads TGTGCCAGCAGCCAAGATCGGGACATCCCACCCCTCCACTTT.

The gene calls are TRBV19 and TRBJ2-7; perhaps TRBD2 as D (5 bases). Trimming stripped 8 bases from V and 2 bases from J, with 13 bases between. Germline V gives CDR1 LNHDA, CDR2 SQIVND (reference sequence). This CDR3 spans 13 amino acids. CDR3 DNA sequence: TGTGCCAGTGGACTGACGGCTACCTACGAGCAGTACTTC. It encodes CASGLTATYEQYF. The full variable domain, in which reference TRBV19 and TRBJ2-7 provide the parts outside the CDR3, is DGGITQSPKYLFRKEGQNVTLSCEQNLNHDAMYWYRQDPGQGLRLIYYSQIVNDFQKGDIAEGYSVSREKKESFPLTVTSAQKNPTAFYLCASGLTATYEQYFGPGTRLTVT.

This chain connects TRBV28 to TRBJ2-3; 7 nucleotides align to TRBD1. Germline CDR1 and CDR2: MDHEN and SYDVKM. Losses at the gene ends were 3 bases for V and 3 bases for J; bases not matched to a gene: 6. CDR3 length equals 15 residues. CDR3 region: CASSFYRGQTDTQYF. CDR3 DNA sequence: TGTGCCAGCAGTTTTTACCGGGGACAGACAGATACGCAGTATTTT.

This clone was detected a few times. The chain recombines TRBV6-8 with TRBJ2-7; D perhaps matches TRBD1 (5 bases). Germline CDR1 and CDR2: MNHGY and SAAAGT. The CDR3 is 16 residues long. V lost 3 bases to trimming and J lost 0 bases, with 15 bases between them. The CDR3 spells CASSYFRKGSSYEQYF. Written as DNA, the CDR3 is TGTGCCAGCAGTTATTTCCGAAAGGGGTCCTCCTACGAGCAGTACTTC.

This chain uses TRBV20-1 with TRBJ2-3; D is ambiguous. From germline, CDR1 is DFQATT and CDR2 SNEGSKA (reference sequence). V gave up 3 bases and J gave up 8 bases, with 18 bases separating them. The CDR3 totals 14 residues. This CDR3 is CSASGSRGWGTQYF. Here the CDR3 DNA reads TGCAGTGCTAGTGGGTCGCGTGGCTGGGGTACGCAGTATTTT.

The J gene is TRBJ2-1, the V gene TRBV7-3, with D perhaps matching TRBD2 (6 bases). CDR3 length: 15 residues. V lost 1 base to trimming and J lost 0 bases, with 7 bases between them. Germline loops: CDR1 SGHTA, CDR2 FQGTGA. This chain's CDR3 is CASSLIGSSYNEQFF. Written as DNA, the CDR3 is TGTGCCAGCAGCTTAATCGGGAGCTCCTACAATGAGCAGTTCTTC.

The chain links TRBV5-6 to TRBJ2-5, with TRBD2 as a possible D gene (5 bases). Germline V lookup: CDR1 SGHDT, CDR2 YYEEEE. The CDR3 runs 14 residues. V was shortened by 3 bases and J by 3 bases, with 12 bases between the two germline ends. The CDR3 DNA follows: TGTGCCAGCAGCTATCCAGAGGGCGAAGAGACCCAGTACTTC. The encoded protein is CASSYPEGEETQYF.

This clone was counted a single time. The chain is built from TRBV5-1 and TRBJ1-3; D unclear. The CDR3 loop spans 16 amino acids. Germline V gene sequence: CDR1 SGHRS, CDR2 YFSETQ. Trimming left V 0 bases short and J 0 bases short, with 10 bases between. CDR3 coding DNA: TGCGCCAGCAGCTTGGGTGGCAGCTCCTCTGGAAACACCATATATTTT. This encodes CASSLGGSSSGNTIYF.

The chain has TRBV29-1 and TRBJ1-5, with a weak D call TRBD1 (6 bases). The CDR3 has 12 residues. CDR1 SQVTM and CDR2 ANQGSEA come from the germline V gene. Trimming took off 3 bases at V and 9 bases at J, with 12 bases between the two ends. CDR3 amino acids: CSVDGGGGPQHF. In nucleotides, the CDR3 is TGCAGCGTTGACGGCGGAGGGGGGCCCCAGCATTTT.

V gene TRBV6-2 or TRBV6-3 combines with J gene TRBJ2-5; D remains unclear. V gave up 1 base and J gave up 4 bases, with 7 bases separating them. Per the germline V gene, CDR1 is MNHEY and CDR2 is SVGEGT. The CDR3 is 13 amino acids. This CDR3 is CASSYLGGETQYF. The CDR3 DNA is TGTGCCAGCAGTTACTTGGGTGGAGAGACCCAGTACTTC.

CDR3: CASTDRGDQPQHF. In DNA, the CDR3 is TGTGCCAGCACGGACAGGGGGGATCAGCCCCAGCATTTT. V usage is TRBV7-2 and J usage is TRBJ1-5, with 10 bases that match TRBD1. Germline CDR1 is SGHTA and CDR2 is FQGNSA. The CDR3 runs 13 residues. After removal of 7 bases from V and 5 bases from J, the junction contained 2 bases not matched to a gene.

This chain joins TRBV11-1 and TRBJ1-5, with D uncertain. There are 12 residues in the CDR3. Trimming took 5 bases from V and 3 from J, leaving 5 bases between them. Germline CDR1 and CDR2: SGHAT and FQDESV (reference sequence). CDR3 DNA: TGTGCCAGCAGCCAACCCAATCAGCCCCAGCATTTT. Its translation is CASSQPNQPQHF.

This chain links TRBV12-5 with TRBJ1-2; 10 bases match TRBD1. Germline V gene data show CDR1 as LGHNT and CDR2 as FRNRAP. The CDR3 covers 13 residues. Trimming cost V 6 bases and J 8 bases; bases outside gene matches: 6. In DNA form, the CDR3 reads TGTGCTAGTGGGGAGACAGGGGGCAAAGGCTACACCTTC. Translating it yields CASGETGGKGYTF.

On this clone itself: Other nucleotide sequences in the sample specify the same CDR3. The chain employs TRBV9 and TRBJ1-3; D unclear. The CDR3 sequence is 12 residues long. V lost 0 bases, J lost 4 bases, and 2 bases lay in between. CDR1 and CDR2 from the germline V gene are SGDLS and YYNGEE. The CDR3 region is CASSVEGNTIYF. Written as DNA, the CDR3 is TGTGCCAGCAGCGTAGAGGGAAACACCATATATTTT.

The chain links TRBV6-6 to TRBJ1-1; D not resolved. The V gene's germline CDR1 is MNHNY and CDR2 SVGAGI (reference sequence). Trimming pared 0 bases from V and 7 bases from J, leaving 6 bases between. This CDR3 spans 12 amino acids. The chain's CDR3 is CASSYSAVEAFF. Here the CDR3 DNA reads TGTGCCAGCAGTTACTCGGCCGTTGAAGCTTTCTTT.